This is a list of T cell receptor beta chains from one sample in a study of T-cell memory formation after mild COVID-19. MiXCR was run by TCRdb on the 5' RACE reads, yielding one entry per CDR3 protein. The table lists 500,000 to 550,000 distinct CDR3 sequences, about a fifth of them singletons. The sample was PBMCs or a T cell subset sorted from them (not recorded which). The receptors stem from an adult woman who had mild COVID-19 (a few samples of this study predate the infection). Cell type and time point are not known. The CDR3 runs from the conserved cysteine through the conserved F or W. The order of the fields is J gene, clone size, V gene, D gene, CDR3 protein, CDR3 DNA. D genes are given only for firm matches. Not every row has a clone size; where given, it reads once, few, many or a size class.

>TRBJ1-2|few|TRBV5-4|TRBD1
CASSLGGTGNYGYTF
TGTGCCAGCAGCTTGGGTGGGACAGGGAACTATGGCTACACCTTC
>TRBJ2-1|NA|TRBV21-1|NA
CASSNGLLQQFF
TGTGCCAGCAGCAACGGACTTCTCCAGCAGTTCTTC
>TRBJ1-2|NA|TRBV5-4|NA
CASRVFQGNYGYTF
TGTGCCAGCAGAGTGTTCCAGGGGAACTATGGCTACACCTTC
>TRBJ2-7|NA|TRBV5-1|TRBD1
CASSSGQGGHEQYF
TGCGCCAGCAGCTCGGGACAGGGGGGTCACGAGCAGTACTTC
>TRBJ2-6|NA|TRBV12-5|NA
CASGSSADGVFSGANVLTF
TGTGCTAGTGGTTCGAGTGCCGACGGCGTTTTCTCTGGGGCCAACGTCCTGACTTTC
>TRBJ2-1|NA|TRBV12-3/TRBV12-4|NA
CASSLGPRRFF
TGTGCCAGCAGTTTAGGACCGCGACGGTTCTTC
>TRBJ1-2|NA|TRBV12-3/TRBV12-4|TRBD1
CASSHFSPGQSYYGYTF
TGTGCCAGCAGTCACTTCTCCCCGGGACAGTCATACTATGGCTACACCTTC
>TRBJ1-5|NA|TRBV23-1|NA
CASSQYGTGGSNQPQHF
TGCGCCAGCAGTCAATATGGTACGGGCGGGAGCAATCAGCCCCAGCATTTT
>TRBJ2-5|many|TRBV24-1|TRBD2
CATSEATSGGSQETQYF
TGTGCCACCAGTGAGGCTACTAGCGGGGGGAGTCAAGAGACCCAGTACTTC
>TRBJ2-5|NA|TRBV7-2|TRBD2
CASSLTGTRTETQYF
TGTGCCAGCAGCCTCACCGGGACTAGGACGGAGACCCAGTACTTC
>TRBJ1-2|few|TRBV21-1|NA
CASSKDSPKTNYGYTF
TGTGCCAGCAGCAAAGATTCGCCGAAAACTAACTATGGCTACACCTTC
>TRBJ2-1|NA|TRBV20-1|NA
CSAGPLTGPHYNEQFF
TGCAGTGCTGGACCCCTTACGGGACCCCATTACAATGAGCAGTTCTTC
>TRBJ2-4|few|TRBV18|NA
CASSPSGFWGKNIQYF
TGTGCCAGCTCACCATCGGGGTTTTGGGGCAAAAACATTCAGTACTTC
>TRBJ1-4|NA|TRBV6-6|NA
CASSYSRGEKLFF
TGTGCCAGCAGTTACTCCAGGGGTGAAAAACTGTTTTTT
>TRBJ1-3|NA|TRBV4-1|TRBD1
CASSPGGRGSGNTIYF
TGCGCCAGCAGCCCAGGGGGCAGGGGCTCTGGAAACACCATATATTTT
>TRBJ2-1|NA|TRBV27|NA
CASSLFNTVGEQFF
TGTGCCAGCAGTTTATTCAATACAGTGGGTGAGCAGTTCTTC
>TRBJ1-5|few|TRBV2|NA
CASSAGQRRNQPQHF
TGTGCCAGCAGTGCCGGACAGAGGCGCAATCAGCCCCAGCATTTT
>TRBJ2-2|few|TRBV10-3|NA
CAIAGANTGELFF
TGTGCCATCGCGGGCGCGAACACCGGGGAGCTGTTTTTT
>TRBJ2-3|many|TRBV7-9|NA
CASSYSDTQYF
TGTGCCAGCAGCTACTCAGATACGCAGTATTTT
>TRBJ2-7|few|TRBV4-1|TRBD1
CASSQDRDRTYYEQYF
TGCGCCAGCAGCCAAGACCGGGACAGGACTTACTACGAGCAGTACTTC